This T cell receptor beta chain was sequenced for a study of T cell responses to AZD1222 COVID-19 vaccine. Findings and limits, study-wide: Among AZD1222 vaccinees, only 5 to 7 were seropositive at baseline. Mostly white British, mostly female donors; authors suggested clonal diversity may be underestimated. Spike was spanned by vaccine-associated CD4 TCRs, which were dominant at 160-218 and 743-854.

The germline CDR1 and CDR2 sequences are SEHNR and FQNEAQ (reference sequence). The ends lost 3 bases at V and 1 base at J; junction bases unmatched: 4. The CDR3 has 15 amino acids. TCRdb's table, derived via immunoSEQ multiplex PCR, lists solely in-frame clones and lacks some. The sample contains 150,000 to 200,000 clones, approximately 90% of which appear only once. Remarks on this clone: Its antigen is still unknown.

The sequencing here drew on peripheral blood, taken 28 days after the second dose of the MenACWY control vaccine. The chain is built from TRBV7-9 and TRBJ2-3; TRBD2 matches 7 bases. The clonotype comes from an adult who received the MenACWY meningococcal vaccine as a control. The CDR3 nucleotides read TGTGCCAGCAGCTTTGGGGCGGGAGGCACAGATACGCAGTATTTT. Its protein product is CASSFGAGGTDTQYF.